This TCR beta chain was obtained from a study of shared clonotypes between healthy human individuals. Study-wide points: Between several donors, naive CD4 clonotypes were shared at a level of around 5.2%. Naive subsets typically showed greater estimated richness than memory subsets.

The CDR3 consists of 16 residues. Germline V gives CDR1 SGHAT, CDR2 FQNNGV. Unmatched junction bases numbered 10, after V lost 1 base and J lost 9 bases. As regards this clone: Its antigen is unidentified.

Measured with immunoSEQ multiplex PCR; TCRdb has only the in-frame clones, and not every one. The sample holds hundreds of thousands of clones, around 67% seen once. The V gene is TRBV11-2, the J gene TRBJ2-1; 9 bases line up with TRBD2. The sequenced sample was memory CD4+ T cells sorted from blood. The subset denotes: CD45RA-negative fraction. The clonotype comes from a man aged 25-45 years in good health. The DNA for the CDR3 is TGTGCCAGCAGCTTAGCGATTAGCGGGAGATCGGGTGAGCAGTTCTTC. This encodes CASSLAISGRSGEQFF.